Shown below are 19 T cell receptor beta chains from a single sample sequenced in a study of monozygotic twins with cystic fibrosis. Using immunoSEQ multiplex PCR, the repertoire was profiled, and TCRdb retains in-frame clones only, with some absent. The table lists more than 11,000 clones, 75% to 90% of them singletons, with around 0.73% in the top ten. The sample taken for sequencing was blood. These receptors were collected from a boy aged 5-17 years with cystic fibrosis.

The chain joins TRBV5-1 to TRBJ1-1; 7 bases line up with TRBD1. Per the germline V gene, CDR1 is SGHRS and CDR2 is YFSETQ. V trimming: 4 bases; J trimming: 2 bases; junction bases outside the gene matches: 11. The CDR3 sequence is 16 residues long. CDR3 amino acids: CASSDLTTGSNTEAFF. For the CDR3, the DNA is TGCGCCAGCAGCGACCTAACGACAGGGTCCAACACTGAAGCTTTCTTT.

This chain links TRBV29-1 with TRBJ2-3, with TRBD2 matching 7 bases. CDR3 size: 13 residues. The V gene end was trimmed by 6 bases and the J gene end by 5 bases; junction bases not matched to a gene: 8. The germline V gene encodes CDR1 SQVTM and CDR2 ANQGSEA. CDR3 DNA: TGCAGCGTAGACCGGGACTATTTAGATACGCAGTATTTT. It specifies CSVDRDYLDTQYF.

On this clone itself: At one of its ends the junction is not consistent with the germline gene, which may arise from a read error. This chain connects TRBV7-7 to TRBJ2-5, with 12 bases that match TRBD2. The germline gives CDR1 SSHAT, CDR2 FNYEAQ (reference sequence). This CDR3 has 15 amino acids. CDR3 protein: CASSQGLAGIETQYF. Written as DNA, the CDR3 is TGTGCTAGCAGCCAAGGACTAGCGGGGATAGAGACCCAGTACTTC. Looking up the rest from reference TRBV7-7 and TRBJ2-5 gives the full variable domain: GAGVSQSPRYKVTKRGQDVTLRCDPISSHATLYWYQQALGQGPEFLTYFNYEAQPDKSGLPSDRFSAERPEGSISTLTIQRTEQRDSAMYRCASSQGLAGIETQYFGPGTRLLVL.

The chain has TRBV4-1 and TRBJ1-2; TRBD1 is a possible D gene (5 bases). CDR1 and CDR2 (germline): MGHRA, YSYEKL. The ends were cut back, 3 bases at V and 2 bases at J, with 13 bases in the middle. This CDR3 contains 15 residues. CDR3 sequence: CASSHGGTGNYGYTF. As DNA, the CDR3 is TGCGCCAGCAGCCATGGGGGGACGGGAAACTATGGCTACACCTTC.

The chain carries TRBV6-6 and TRBJ2-5; D not resolved. Per the germline V gene, CDR1 is MNHNY and CDR2 is SVGAGI (reference sequence). The CDR3 runs to 13 residues. With 5 bases removed from V and 2 bases from J, the gap between germline ends came to 9 bases. CDR3 sequence: CASSRGRQETQYF. CDR3 nucleotides: TGTGCCAGCAGTCGCGGCAGACAAGAGACCCAGTACTTC.

This chain's CDR3 is CASGNQGPQWNYGYTF. In nucleotides, the CDR3 is TGTGCTAGTGGTAACCAGGGGCCGCAATGGAACTATGGCTACACCTTC. J is TRBJ1-2 and V is TRBV12-5, with a possible D match to TRBD1 (6 bases). Trimming pared 5 bases from V and 2 bases from J, leaving 18 bases between. Germline V CDR1 and CDR2: LGHNT, FRNRAP. The CDR3 is 16 amino acids.

V usage is TRBV28 and J usage is TRBJ1-1; TRBD1 is a possible D gene (5 bases). The length of the CDR3 is 13 residues. The V end was cut by 2 bases, the J end by 1 base, with 5 bases between. Germline values: CDR1 MDHEN, CDR2 SYDVKM. In nucleotides, the CDR3 is TGTGCCAGCAGTTTAGGGGGGAACACTGAAGCTTTCTTT. Protein: CASSLGGNTEAFF.

This chain links TRBV4-1 with TRBJ2-5, with D hard to call. Trimming removed 4 bases at V and 3 bases at J, with 3 bases between. There are 11 residues in the CDR3. CDR1 is MGHRA, CDR2 YSYEKL, per germline. For the CDR3, the DNA is TGCGCCAGCAGCCCGGAAGAGACCCAGTACTTC. Protein: CASSPEETQYF.

V and J are TRBV10-3 and TRBJ1-2; TRBD1 matches at 7 bases. Losses at the gene ends were 4 bases for V and 8 bases for J; bases not matched to a gene: 16. Germline CDR1 reads ENHRY; CDR2 reads SYGVKD. The CDR3 length is 16 residues. The CDR3 coding sequence is TGTGCCATCAGTGCGTACCGTATAGGACAGGCTATGGGCTACACCTTC. This sequence encodes CAISAYRIGQAMGYTF.

This chain connects TRBV11-2 to TRBJ2-1; the match to TRBD2 covers 12 bases. V was pared by 4 bases and J by 7 bases, with 5 bases of the junction left unmatched. CDR3 size: 15 residues. Germline-derived CDR1 and CDR2 are SGHAT and FQNNGV. The CDR3 protein is CASSWTSGTVNEQFF. The CDR3 nucleotides read TGTGCCAGCAGCTGGACTAGCGGGACTGTTAATGAGCAGTTCTTC.

Only a few counts were recorded for this clone. The rearrangement uses TRBV2 and TRBJ1-5; TRBD1 agrees at 12 bases. The CDR3 is 18 amino acids. Germline CDR1 and CDR2: SNHLY and FYNNEI. The V gene end was trimmed by 1 base and the J gene end by 5 bases; junction bases not matched to a gene: 9. CDR3 DNA sequence: TGTGCCAGCAGTGAAGAGGATACCGGGACAGGGGGCTATCAGCCCCAGCATTTT. Residues: CASSEEDTGTGGYQPQHF.

A few counts support this clone. The rearrangement joins TRBV4-1 to TRBJ1-6, with 8 nucleotides matching TRBD1. The CDR3 is 15 residues long. Germline lookup yields CDR1 MGHRA and CDR2 YSYEKL. Trimming cost V 1 base and J 10 bases; bases outside gene matches: 6. In DNA form, the CDR3 reads TGCGCCAGCAGCCAAGGAGACAGGGGTCAATCACCCCTCCACTTT. Residues: CASSQGDRGQSPLHF.

The CDR3 spells CASSLSGGPGELFF. The CDR3, as DNA: TGTGCCAGCAGCTTATCGGGGGGGCCCGGGGAGCTGTTTTTT. The V and J genes are TRBV7-8 and TRBJ2-2; 8 bases line up with TRBD2. Germline loops: CDR1 SGHVS, CDR2 FQNEAQ. The CDR3 extends over 14 amino acids. The junction had 2 bases not matched to a gene; V was cut back by 2 bases and J by 6 bases.

The chain recombines TRBV20-1 with TRBJ2-5, with D tentatively TRBD2 (5 bases). The J call may be faulty, since TRBJ2-7 better matches the DNA end. Looked up from germline, CDR1 is DFQATT and CDR2 is SNEGSKA (reference sequence). There are 11 residues in the CDR3. The CDR3 region has the DNA TGCAGTGCTGGGCGGGTCTACGAGCAGTACTTC. Translating it yields CSAGRVYEQYF.

The V call is TRBV9, the J call TRBJ2-2; the match to TRBD2 covers 7 bases. Germline CDR1 and CDR2: SGDLS and YYNGEE. This CDR3 comprises 15 residues. Trimming removed 1 base from V and 5 bases from J; junction bases left unmatched: 5. CDR3 region: CASSVLADPTGELFF. In DNA, the CDR3 is TGTGCCAGCAGCGTACTAGCGGACCCAACCGGGGAGCTGTTTTTT.

This chain joins TRBV7-9 and TRBJ2-4, with D perhaps matching TRBD1 (7 bases). This CDR3 has 15 amino acids. With 2 bases removed from V and 8 bases from J, the gap between germline ends came to 16 bases. Germline V gene sequence: CDR1 SEHNR, CDR2 FQNEAQ (reference sequence). The CDR3 DNA sequence: TGTGCCAGCAGCTTAAATGGGGCAGGGGGGTACATTCAGTACTTC. Its protein is CASSLNGAGGYIQYF. Based on the CDR3 plus reference TRBV7-9 and TRBJ2-4, the full variable domain is DTGVSQNPRHKITKRGQNVTFRCDPISEHNRLYWYRQTLGQGPEFLTYFQNEAQLEKSRLLSDRFSAERPKGSFSTLEIQRTEQGDSAMYLCASSLNGAGGYIQYFGAGTRLSVL.

The chain employs TRBV18 and TRBJ2-3; TRBD1 aligns across 7 bases. The CDR3 covers 14 residues. Germline V lookup: CDR1 KGHSH, CDR2 LQKENI. V was pared by 3 bases and J by 4 bases, with 4 bases of the junction left unmatched. CDR3 bases: TGTGCCAGCTCACCCGAGACAGGGCCAGATACGCAGTATTTT. It yields the protein CASSPETGPDTQYF. Based on the CDR3 plus reference TRBV18 and TRBJ2-3, the full variable domain is NAGVMQNPRHLVRRRGQEARLRCSPMKGHSHVYWYRQLPEEGLKFMVYLQKENIIDESGMPKERFSAEFPKEGPSILRIQQVVRGDSAAYFCASSPETGPDTQYFGPGTRLTVL.

This clone has more than one count but fewer than ten. This rearrangement joins TRBV6-5 to TRBJ1-6, with D perhaps TRBD1 (5 bases). Germline V gene data show CDR1 as MNHEY and CDR2 as SVGAGI. The ends were cut back, 6 bases at V and 9 bases at J, with 18 bases in the middle. The CDR3 extends over 15 amino acids. Written as DNA, the CDR3 is TGTGCCAGCAGAGGACACGACCTCCAAGGTTCACCCCTCCACTTT. This translates into CASRGHDLQGSPLHF.

This clone was seen a single time. V gene TRBV9 combines with J gene TRBJ1-3, with D possibly matching TRBD1 (6 bases). CDR1 SGDLS and CDR2 YYNGEE come from the germline V gene. V lost 3 bases and J 3 bases, leaving 16 bases between the germline ends. CDR3 length equals 16 residues. The CDR3 loop reads CASSARQDSRGNTIYF. For the CDR3, the DNA is TGTGCCAGCAGCGCGAGACAGGACAGCCGTGGAAACACCATATATTTT. Full variable domain (remainder filled in from reference TRBV9 and TRBJ1-3): DSGVTQTPKHLITATGQRVTLRCSPRSGDLSVYWYQQSLDQGLQFLIQYYNGEERAKGNILERFSAQQFPDLHSELNLSSLELGDSALYFCASSARQDSRGNTIYFGEGSWLTVV.